Described below is a single T cell receptor (beta chain) sequence and its context. Its antigen remains unidentified. Base qualities are not at hand, and no much larger clone is one base apart. Library method: the immunoSEQ multiplex PCR assay. The multiplex PCR relied on a mix of 60 forward primers for TCR Vbeta segments and 13 reverse primers for TCR Jbeta segments. Amplification of the CDR3 region of rearranged TCR beta genes was performed with a multiplex PCR assay on genomic DNA. Amplified TCR beta libraries were sequenced as 87-base-pair reads on the Illumina HiSeq System. Processing in the source paper ran as follows. A later analysis counted approximately 76 million unique TCR beta chains across the approximately 700 repertoires, and 10 million to 12 million of these chains were shared by at least two donors. Raw reads were error-corrected and collapsed into unique sequences by a nearest-neighbor algorithm in which closely related sequences were merged to remove PCR and sequencing errors. Alignment of CDR3 sequences to IMGT reference sequences was used to assign V, D and J gene segments. For a sequence to be retained, a match of at least six nucleotides to both a V gene segment and a J gene segment was required. Rearrangements were called productive when the CDR3 lacked stop codons and stayed in frame with V and J; all others were non-productive. CDR3 was defined by IMGT convention, running from the second conserved V-encoded cysteine to the conserved J-encoded phenylalanine. Sequences without an unambiguous match to a single V gene segment were excluded from the earlier analysis of several hundred of the donors. An earlier analysis of under 750 of the donors called V segments functional above 56.7% productive rearrangements and segregating when the between-donor standard deviation exceeded 5%. A statistical classification framework was built to diagnose cytomegalovirus status from the catalog of TCR beta chain sequences. A later analysis assigned V and J genes by comparing TCR nucleotide sequences with IMGT/GENE-DB human TR gene sequences. Using the TCRdist pipeline, a later analysis assigned CDR3 sequences along with most-parsimonious VDJ recombination scenarios. In a later analysis, each TCR beta chain was defined by its CDR3 amino acid sequence together with its V-gene family, and reads without a unique V-gene family were excluded. To address suspected cross-contamination and a sequencing artifact, a later analysis removed approximately 600 highly shared, low-generation-probability nucleotide sequences. In a later analysis, a clonal expansion index for each public chain was calculated from normalized within-repertoire ranks of inferred template counts. Generation probabilities in a later analysis came from a VDJ recombination model fitted to out-of-frame rearrangements, and those results were checked against IGoR. A later analysis scored TCR-TCR, TCR-HLA and TCR-CMV co-occurrence with hypergeometric tests, applying a repertoire-size bias correction to TCR pairs. In a later analysis, false discovery rates were estimated by permuting HLA or CMV assignments 20 times. In a later analysis, co-occurring TCRs were grouped using DBSCAN, and TCRdist sequence similarity was added for clustering within HLA-allele-positive subsets. Co-occurrence clustering excluded repertoires with fewer than 30,000 or more than 120,000 public chains, plus five with anomalous nucleotide sharing. Sourced from immuneACCESS, this table was stored by TCRdb with only in-frame sequences that have V and J called. A share of the clones is absent; for the studies checked, an unresolved V gene accounts for under half, and the remainder has no known explanation. Clone size and V and J calls were adopted from that table, with D and trimming inferred from the DNA. The sample includes some 67,000 clones, with 80% to 90% observed a single time. 12% of the sample comes from the top ten.

These data originate in a study of cytomegalovirus exposure and HLA in healthy donors (dated by TCRdb to 2017 to 2019). Regarding the complete study: In an earlier analysis of some 610 of the donors, 250 to 350 Gb of sequence data and 100 million or so unique TCR beta sequences from about 190 million T cells were reported. Roughly 310 gigabases of sequencing data and 70 million to 100 million unique TCR sequences were included in an early release covering around 650 HLA-typed donors. The genetic ancestry cluster associated with self-reported Caucasian donors included 70% to 85% of the 350 to 500 genotyped donors. The study aimed to test whether cataloging public T cell receptors could reveal signatures of past pathogen exposure. The T cell repertoires of 666 subjects were profiled by immunosequencing and related to cytomegalovirus serostatus. In addition to the first cohort of 650 to 800 subjects, a separate validation cohort of 120 different subjects was used. To predict cytomegalovirus infection status, the study brought together high-throughput TCR immunosequencing, statistical association of individual TCRs with disease status, and machine learning. A later analysis re-examined previously published TCR beta repertoires from roughly 650 donors and added high-resolution HLA genotyping to investigate patterns of TCR occurrence. In the later analysis, no new phenotypic data were used to find candidate immune exposures; instead, reliance was placed on TCR beta sequences and their occurrence across donors. To decide whether each TCR beta V gene segment behaved as functional or pseudogenic, an earlier analysis of some 580 of the donors relied on high-throughput TCR beta sequencing. Donor age, sex, ethnicity and CMV serostatus were compiled alongside the repertoire data. A later genetic analysis used genome-wide SNP genotypes for about three fifths of the 666 donors, treating that subset as a discovery cohort. Every repertoire in the discovery cohort had been generated on one and the same sequencing platform. Class I and class II HLA loci were covered by the typing at four-digit resolution. The number of donors typed differed by locus, with 629-630 for A, B, C, DRB1 and DQB1, over 500 for DQA1, 600 to 610 for DPA1, and roughly 450 for DPB1. Because of strong linkage in the cohort, four to six DR-DQ haplotypes were treated as single units for association and clustering. On average, around 230,000 unique TCR beta nucleotide sequences were sequenced per donor among 398 genotyped donors of the cohort, with 15% to 20% of those sequences being non-productive. The paper as a whole reports these results and caveats: In vitro tests confirmed that a few of the cytomegalovirus-associated TCR beta chains recognize cytomegalovirus antigens. A total of 150 to 200 TCR beta chains were listed by the study as associated with cytomegalovirus. In a later genetic analysis, fewer N-insertions in productive TCRs were reported among donors in an Asian-associated ancestry cluster than the approximately 670-donor mean. In a later analysis, around 15,000 TCR beta sequences were associated with specific HLA alleles at a false discovery rate of 0.05. According to a later analysis, TCR association rates differed among HLA loci, with DRB1 alleles showing the most associated TCRs and HLA-C alleles showing the fewest. In a later analysis, most CMV-associated TCR beta chains were found to appear HLA-restricted, with HLA associations seemingly driven largely by CMV exposure. In this cohort, only TCR beta chains were sequenced, and detectable features were limited by the absence of alpha or paired-chain data. When HLA alleles, especially DR and DQ, strongly co-occurred, attributing TCR associations to individual alleles was difficult. Most TCR sequences were observed very rarely across donors, whereas some public TCRs were present in many individuals. Roughly uniform sequencing depth across donors was assumed in presence/absence analyses, although this assumption may not hold. V-gene and J-gene trimming of TCR beta chains was associated with a missense DCLRE1C variant in a later genetic analysis, and the association was replicated in an independent cohort. Because counts were too low, about 15 rarely observed V segments, including chromosome 9 orphons, were left out of the earlier analysis of several hundred of the donors. It was suggested by the authors that the approach could potentially be generalized to other disease states and immunological phenotypes. In an earlier analysis of more than 450 of the donors, most TCR beta V segments were observed in productive rearrangements about 87% or about 30% of the time, broadly matching IMGT annotations. A further reported finding was that TCR beta sequences accurately predicted the HLA-A and HLA-B alleles for most subjects in the first cohort. Because HLA typing was missing for some donors at each locus, association tests included only the typed subset. The 87-base-pair reads could not distinguish some IMGT-functional V segments, including TRBV6-2 and TRBV6-3, so those segments were excluded. A cluster of highly shared sequence variants was judged likely to represent a technical artifact of the sequencing pipeline. The only immune exposure information available for the cohort was CMV serostatus. A later analysis reported that several top co-occurrence clusters appeared linked to parvovirus B19, influenza, CMV and Epstein-Barr virus. Cytomegalovirus status was reported to be diagnosed by the classifier with high specificity and sensitivity in both the original and validation cohorts. Linkage disequilibrium might explain the correlated functional status among segregating V segments, but an unknown experimental factor could not be ruled out. Compared with equally common non-associated chains, HLA-associated TCR beta chains in a later analysis were more clonally expanded and had lower generation probabilities.

The cohort comprised 710 or so healthy bone marrow donors. At the time of sampling, all cohort members were nominally healthy, though unrecorded immune exposures were likely present. The donor tested CMV seropositive, placing the donor among the 289 seropositive members of the cohort. Each donor provided a peripheral blood sample, and peripheral blood mononuclear cells were used for TCR beta sequencing. The Qiagen DNeasy Blood Extraction Kit was used to extract genomic DNA from the blood cell samples. From its cysteine to its phenylalanine, the CDR3 spans 16 amino acids. Only CDR3 DNA remains: 48 bases, in frame from the first base. V is reduced by 4 bases and J by 6 bases, leaving a spacing of 19 bases between them. Based on the germline V gene, the CDR1 and CDR2 sequences are SNHLY and FYNNEI.

Material: PBMCs. The receptor was derived from a woman aged 25-40 years in good health and CMV-seropositive. Recombination connected TRBV2 to TRBJ2-1; the D gene cannot be named for sure. The DNA sequence is as follows: TGTGCCAGCAGTGGGGCCCGGAAAAATCTGGGCAATGAGCAGTTCTTC. It specifies CASSGARKNLGNEQFF.